The source of this T cell receptor beta chain is a study of shared clonotypes between healthy human individuals. This CDR3 region has 15 residues. Per germline, CDR1 MNHEY and CDR2 SVGAGI. V was trimmed by 0 bases and J by 6 bases, leaving 11 bases between them. The data were produced by immunoSEQ multiplex PCR, yet TCRdb's version contains in-frame clones alone and is incomplete. The sample holds fewer than 850,000 clones, about 97% seen once. CD45RO negativity and positive selection for CCR7 defined naive CD8 cells, a population that excluded terminally differentiated effector memory CD45RA+ cells.

The chain links TRBV6-5 to TRBJ2-2; D assignment may be TRBD1 or TRBD2 (5 bases each). Material for sequencing was naive CD8+ T cells sorted from blood. This TCR was sampled from a man aged 25 to 40 in good health. This CDR3 reads CASSYSFRGSGELFF. In DNA, the CDR3 is TGTGCCAGCAGTTACTCGTTCCGGGGCTCCGGGGAGCTGTTTTTT.